Shown below are 27 T cell receptor beta chains from a single sample sequenced in a study of blood T cell repertoires in COVID-19. Libraries were prepared by immunoSEQ multiplex PCR; TCRdb keeps only in-frame clonotypes and omits some of them. Here the sample spans around 140,000 clones, roughly two thirds being singletons. The source material was peripheral blood. Source of these receptors: a woman aged 70-85 years with acute or convalescent COVID-19.

This clone was found many times. The V call is TRBV6-1, the J call TRBJ2-7; 8 bases align to TRBD1. This CDR3 contains 15 residues. After removal of 2 bases from V and 3 bases from J, the junction contained 6 bases not matched to a gene. Germline loops: CDR1 MNHNS, CDR2 SASEGT. The CDR3 reads CASSEWGTGNYEQYF. In nucleotides, the CDR3 is TGTGCCAGCAGTGAATGGGGGACAGGTAACTACGAGCAGTACTTC.

The V call is TRBV4-3, the J call TRBJ1-1; D uncertain. This CDR3 has 15 amino acids. Germline lookup yields CDR1 LGHNA and CDR2 YSLEER. Trimming removed 0 bases from V and 0 bases from J, with 8 bases in between. CDR3 amino acids: CASSQDGRLNTEAFF. In DNA, the CDR3 is TGCGCCAGCAGCCAAGATGGGAGGTTGAACACTGAAGCTTTCTTT.

The gene calls are TRBV7-2 and TRBJ2-3; TRBD1 matches 8 bases. This CDR3 is 13 amino acids long. J gave up 3 bases and V 5 bases, and 1 base lay outside the gene matches. Germline lookup yields CDR1 SGHTA and CDR2 FQGNSA. CDR3 coding DNA: TGTGCCAGCAGCAGACAGGGGACAGATACGCAGTATTTT. Protein: CASSRQGTDTQYF.

The chain recombines TRBV19 with TRBJ2-1, with 7 bases that match TRBD2. Trimming took 1 base from V and 7 from J; bases not matched to a gene: 7. CDR1 is LNHDA, CDR2 SQIVND, per germline (reference sequence). This CDR3 spans 15 amino acids. In DNA form, the CDR3 reads TGTGCCAGTAGTATAGCAGCGGGGTCATTTAATGAGCAGTTCTTC. It specifies CASSIAAGSFNEQFF.

The chain combines TRBV5-1 with TRBJ2-1; possibly TRBD2 for D (6 bases). CDR3 length: 12 residues. Trimming took off 6 bases at V and 7 bases at J, with 11 bases between the two ends. Germline CDR1 and CDR2: SGHRS and YFSETQ. The CDR3 loop is CASKGGTNEQFF. The DNA for the CDR3 is TGCGCCAGCAAAGGAGGGACTAATGAGCAGTTCTTC. The full variable domain, its missing parts supplied by reference TRBV5-1 and TRBJ2-1, is KAGVTQTPRYLIKTRGQQVTLSCSPISGHRSVSWYQQTPGQGLQFLFEYFSETQRNKGNFPGRFSGRQFSNSRSEMNVSTLELGDSALYLCASKGGTNEQFFGPGTRLTVL.

The chain has TRBV24-1 and TRBJ2-1; 10 bases line up with TRBD1. V trimming: 4 bases; J trimming: 3 bases; junction bases outside the gene matches: 8. The CDR3 is 17 amino acids. Looked up from germline, CDR1 is KGHDR and CDR2 is SFDVKD. The CDR3 region has the DNA TGTGCCACCAGTGAGAGACCGGGACAGGGGAACTACAATGAGCAGTTCTTC. It codes for CATSERPGQGNYNEQFF.

This sequence joins TRBV27 and TRBJ2-7; D may be TRBD1 (6 bases). Germline CDR1 MNHEY, CDR2 SMNVEV (reference sequence). The CDR3 is 14 amino acids. V gave up 6 bases and J gave up 0 bases, with 12 bases separating them. This CDR3 is CASRLRDTSYEQYF. CDR3 coding DNA: TGTGCCAGCAGGTTACGGGACACCTCCTACGAGCAGTACTTC.

This clone was seen a single time. The genes are TRBV19 and TRBJ2-5, with TRBD2 matching 9 bases. The CDR3 extends over 14 amino acids. Germline loops: CDR1 LNHDA, CDR2 SQIVND (reference sequence). With 4 bases clipped from V and 5 bases from J, the junction kept 5 bases outside the gene matches. CDR3 loop: CASSSSGSWETQYF. DNA for the CDR3: TGTGCCAGTAGTAGTAGCGGGAGTTGGGAGACCCAGTACTTC. Looking up the rest from reference TRBV19 and TRBJ2-5 gives the full variable domain: DGGITQSPKYLFRKEGQNVTLSCEQNLNHDAMYWYRQDPGQGLRLIYYSQIVNDFQKGDIAEGYSVSREKKESFPLTVTSAQKNPTAFYLCASSSSGSWETQYFGPGTRLLVL.

This clone was counted between two and nine times. This chain links TRBV2 with TRBJ1-5; D is unclear. Germline CDR1 reads SNHLY; CDR2 reads FYNNEI. V was shortened by 4 bases and J by 7 bases, with 17 bases between the two germline ends. CDR3 size: 15 residues. The DNA for the CDR3 is TGTGCCAGCAGTGTCGCCGGGAGGGATAGACAGCCCCAGCATTTT. As protein: CASSVAGRDRQPQHF.

This chain connects TRBV7-2 to TRBJ2-1; TRBD2 is a possible D gene (5 bases). This CDR3 comprises 14 residues. V was pared by 1 base and J by 6 bases, with 10 bases between. From germline, CDR1 is SGHTA and CDR2 FQGNSA. In nucleotides, the CDR3 is TGTGCCAGCAGCTTAGAGGCGGGCCCCAATGAGCAGTTCTTC. Translated: CASSLEAGPNEQFF.

As regards this clone: A read error may account for a junction end that differs from germline. Additional DNA sequences in this sample encode the identical CDR3. The chain has TRBV6-2 or TRBV6-3 and TRBJ2-3, with D unresolved. The V gene's germline CDR1 is MNHEY and CDR2 SVGEGT. The CDR3 sequence is 12 residues long. This chain's CDR3 is CASSYPSDTQYF. CDR3 sequence (DNA): TGCGCCAGCAGTTACCCCTCAGATACGCAGTATTTT.

V usage is TRBV27 and J usage is TRBJ2-5; no firm D call. The V end was cut by 3 bases, the J end by 5 bases, with 10 bases between. Per the germline V gene, CDR1 is MNHEY and CDR2 is SMNVEV (reference sequence). This CDR3 contains 13 residues. The CDR3 sequence is CASSFSAVETQYF. The CDR3 DNA reads TGTGCCAGCAGTTTTTCGGCGGTGGAGACCCAGTACTTC.

This clone was observed a few times. This chain links TRBV7-8 with TRBJ2-3; 9 bases match TRBD2. V shed 2 bases, J shed 4 bases, and the junction held 7 bases outside the gene matches. This CDR3 has 16 amino acids. Germline loops: CDR1 SGHVS, CDR2 FQNEAQ. The CDR3 spells CASSLKRLAESDTQYF. Written as DNA, the CDR3 is TGTGCCAGCAGCTTAAAAAGACTAGCGGAATCAGATACGCAGTATTTT.

This clone was picked up a small number of times. This chain joins TRBV6-1 and TRBJ2-2, with 11 bases lining up with TRBD2. From germline, CDR1 is MNHNS and CDR2 SASEGT. The CDR3 has 17 amino acids. The V segment lost 3 bases and the J segment 4 bases; nucleotides outside the gene matches: 7. The CDR3 reads CASSELAGGPGTGELFF. In DNA, the CDR3 is TGTGCCAGCAGTGAGTTAGCGGGAGGGCCTGGCACCGGGGAGCTGTTTTTT.

This CDR3 reads CASSSSPRVDTQYF. In nucleotides, the CDR3 is TGTGCCAGCAGTTCTAGCCCCCGTGTAGATACGCAGTATTTT. The V call is TRBV28, the J call TRBJ2-3, with a weak D call TRBD2 (5 bases). The germline V gene encodes CDR1 MDHEN and CDR2 SYDVKM. The CDR3 consists of 14 residues. Deletions cut 4 bases from V and 5 bases from J, with 13 bases between.

The rearrangement links TRBV11-2 to TRBJ2-1, with TRBD2 matching over 9 bases. With V trimmed by 1 base and J by 6 bases, 10 bases remained unmatched. The germline V gene has CDR1 SGHAT and CDR2 FQNNGV. CDR3 length: 17 residues. The CDR3 reads CASSLGKGGGARNEQFF. The CDR3, as DNA: TGTGCCAGCAGCTTAGGGAAGGGCGGGGGGGCCCGCAATGAGCAGTTCTTC.

This sequence joins TRBV2 and TRBJ1-2; perhaps TRBD1 as D (5 bases). This CDR3 region has 15 residues. V dropped 3 bases and J dropped 5 bases, with 16 bases sitting between them. CDR1 is SNHLY, CDR2 FYNNEI, per germline. The CDR3 bases are TGTGCCAGCAGTGATGTCGGGGGACGAGGTTATGGCTACACCTTC. This codes for CASSDVGGRGYGYTF.

V usage is TRBV6-6 and J usage is TRBJ2-2; 11 bases map to TRBD2. Trimming took 8 bases from V and 7 from J; bases not matched to a gene: 9. Germline V gives CDR1 MNHNY, CDR2 SVGAGI (reference sequence). The length of the CDR3 is 15 residues. CDR3: CASLGTSGSGGELFF. CDR3 bases: TGTGCCAGCCTCGGCACTAGCGGGAGTGGCGGGGAGCTGTTTTTT.

This rearrangement joins TRBV6-5 to TRBJ1-4; D call uncertain. The CDR3 runs 11 residues. From germline, CDR1 is MNHEY and CDR2 SVGAGI. The V gene lost 9 bases and the J gene lost 17 bases, with 19 bases spanning the gap. In DNA form, the CDR3 reads TGTGCCAGTACTATCCCGGGAATCGTTTTTTTT. Its protein product is CASTIPGIVFF.

The CDR3 DNA is TGTGCTAGTGGTTTGACGGGAACGAGCCCGCAGTATTTT. It codes for CASGLTGTSPQYF. The chain is built from TRBV12-5 and TRBJ2-3; possibly TRBD2 for D (5 bases). The CDR3 covers 13 residues. Germline values: CDR1 LGHNT, CDR2 FRNRAP. Trimming stripped 2 bases from V and 10 bases from J, with 13 bases between.

This clone has only one observation. The V and J genes are TRBV2 and TRBJ2-1, with a tentative D call TRBD2 (5 bases). CDR1 SNHLY and CDR2 FYNNEI come from the germline V gene. Between the trimmed V and J ends, which lost 8 bases and 4 bases, there was a span of 12 bases. The CDR3 sequence is 13 residues long. In DNA form, the CDR3 reads TGTGCCAGCGGGAGCGAGGATTACAATGAGCAGTTCTTC. It translates to CASGSEDYNEQFF.

V usage is TRBV14 and J usage is TRBJ2-5, with TRBD1 matching over 7 bases. J gave up 1 base and V 0 bases, and 11 bases lay outside the gene matches. Germline CDR1 SGHDN, CDR2 FVKESK. This CDR3 spans 18 amino acids. The DNA for the CDR3 is TGTGCCAGCAGCCAAGATTACCTCACGACAGGGTTCCAAGAGACCCAGTACTTC. This codes for CASSQDYLTTGFQETQYF.

This chain's CDR3 is CASSPTDLGGNEQFF. In DNA, the CDR3 is TGCGCCAGCAGCCCAACAGACCTCGGGGGCAATGAGCAGTTCTTC. V gene TRBV4-3 combines with J gene TRBJ2-1; maybe TRBD2 (6 bases). The germline V and J ends were trimmed by 4 bases and 6 bases, with 16 bases remaining between them. The germline V gene has CDR1 LGHNA and CDR2 YSLEER. The CDR3 totals 15 residues.

The CDR3 is CASSLALAGARNTIYF. Written as DNA, the CDR3 is TGTGCCAGCAGCTTAGCGCTCGCAGGGGCGAGGAACACCATATATTTT. The V and J genes are TRBV7-8 and TRBJ1-3; D is perhaps TRBD1 (6 bases). This CDR3 comprises 16 residues. From germline, CDR1 is SGHVS and CDR2 FQNEAQ. Trimming removed 0 bases at V and 7 bases at J, with 16 bases between.

The chain carries TRBV7-9 and TRBJ1-4; D gene ambiguous. CDR3 length: 12 amino acids. V was trimmed by 3 bases and J by 8 bases, leaving 7 bases between them. The germline V gene encodes CDR1 SEHNR and CDR2 FQNEAQ (reference sequence). The CDR3 sequence is CASSFFGEKLFF. CDR3 nucleotides: TGTGCCAGCAGCTTTTTCGGGGAAAAACTGTTTTTT. The whole variable domain, filled in from reference TRBV7-9 and TRBJ1-4, reads DTGVSQNPRHKITKRGQNVTFRCDPISEHNRLYWYRQTLGQGPEFLTYFQNEAQLEKSRLLSDRFSAERPKGSFSTLEIQRTEQGDSAMYLCASSFFGEKLFFGSGTQLSVL.

The CDR3 loop reads CASSVAGSTGTDTQYF. In DNA form, the CDR3 reads TGTGCCAGCAGCGTAGCCGGGTCTACTGGCACAGATACGCAGTATTTT. This chain links TRBV9 with TRBJ2-3; unclear D gene. Germline CDR1 SGDLS, CDR2 YYNGEE. The ends were cut back, 0 bases at V and 1 base at J, with 12 bases in the middle. This CDR3 contains 16 residues.

This chain uses TRBV6-4 with TRBJ2-5; no clear D gene. CDR1 MRHNA and CDR2 SNTAGT come from the germline V gene. The ends were cut back, 5 bases at V and 3 bases at J, with 16 bases in the middle. The CDR3 spans 15 residues. The CDR3 region is CASSPSGSPEETQYF. DNA for the CDR3: TGTGCCAGCAGTCCTAGTGGCAGTCCAGAAGAGACCCAGTACTTC.